This T cell receptor (beta chain) was captured in a study of OX40 agonist ivuxolimab in advanced cancers. Study conclusions and caveats: At 0.1 to 3.0 mg/kg and by week 6, clonal expansion occurred in CD4+ and CD8+ blood T cells. Low clonal expansion, among the lowest seen, marked partial responders at 0.1-3.0 mg/kg.

Remarks on this clone: What it binds is unknown.

The CDR3 totals 16 residues. V was pared by 0 bases and J by 5 bases, with 16 bases between. Germline CDR1 MNHEY, CDR2 SVGAGI. Patients were ruled out by autoimmune disease history or systemic immunosuppression. Baseline was the first blood sampling point, followed by cycle 4 day 1 and cycle 7 day 1. The repertoire was sequenced with immunoSEQ multiplex PCR; TCRdb's copy has only in-frame clones and lacks some. The sample gives about 60,000 clones, 86% of which show up once; roughly 0.5% is in the top ten. The material was CD4+ or CD8+ T cells sorted from blood, obtained in a trial of the OX40 agonist ivuxolimab. This TCR was recovered from an adult with an advanced solid tumor such as melanoma, head and neck, liver or kidney cancer. The V call is TRBV6-5, the J call TRBJ1-1; possible D gene TRBD1, 5 bases. CDR3: CASSYSSRGRRTEAFF. CDR3 nucleotide sequence: TGTGCCAGCAGTTACTCGAGCCGGGGCCGGAGGACTGAAGCTTTCTTT.